A single T cell receptor (beta chain) is shown here with its context. The data stem from a study of T cell responses to AZD1222 COVID-19 vaccine. The ends were cut back, 11 bases at V and 3 bases at J, with 14 bases in the middle. There are 13 residues in the CDR3. Germline V CDR1 and CDR2: MDHEN, SYDVKM. Here immunoSEQ multiplex PCR was the method, and the copy in TCRdb shows in-frame clones only, minus some. The sample records about 85,000 clones, about 86% being singletons. The sample here was peripheral blood, taken on day 0 of AZD1222 vaccination. The source is an adult in good health. The chain carries TRBV28 and TRBJ1-5; perhaps TRBD1 as D (6 bases). Written as DNA, the CDR3 is TGTGCCGGGCAGGACAGCTACAATCAGCCCCAGCATTTT. It codes for CAGQDSYNQPQHF.